One and the same sample provided the 2 T cell receptor beta chains below, sequenced in a study of blood T cell repertoires in COVID-19. Here immunoSEQ multiplex PCR was the method, and the copy in TCRdb shows in-frame clones only, minus some. The profile shows about 230,000 clones, roughly 79% of them singletons. What was sequenced was peripheral blood. The receptor source for this set is a woman of 80 years or more with COVID-19, enrolled during active disease.

The V call is TRBV6-5, the J call TRBJ2-5, with 7 bases aligning to TRBD1. The CDR3 loop spans 14 amino acids. V lost 8 bases to trimming and J lost 5 bases; unmatched junction nucleotides: 11. The germline V gene has CDR1 MNHEY and CDR2 SVGAGI. CDR3 in DNA: TGTGCCAGCCAAAGGGGGCTCATGGTGGAGACCCAGTACTTC. Translation: CASQRGLMVETQYF.

The genes are TRBV27 and TRBJ2-5; D is possibly TRBD2 (7 bases). Germline V CDR1 and CDR2: MNHEY, SMNVEV (reference sequence). CDR3 length: 14 amino acids. V was pared by 2 bases and J by 2 bases, with 9 bases between. CDR3 in amino acids: CASSLRGGQETQYF. CDR3 nucleotides: TGTGCCAGCAGTTTAAGGGGGGGTCAAGAGACCCAGTACTTC.